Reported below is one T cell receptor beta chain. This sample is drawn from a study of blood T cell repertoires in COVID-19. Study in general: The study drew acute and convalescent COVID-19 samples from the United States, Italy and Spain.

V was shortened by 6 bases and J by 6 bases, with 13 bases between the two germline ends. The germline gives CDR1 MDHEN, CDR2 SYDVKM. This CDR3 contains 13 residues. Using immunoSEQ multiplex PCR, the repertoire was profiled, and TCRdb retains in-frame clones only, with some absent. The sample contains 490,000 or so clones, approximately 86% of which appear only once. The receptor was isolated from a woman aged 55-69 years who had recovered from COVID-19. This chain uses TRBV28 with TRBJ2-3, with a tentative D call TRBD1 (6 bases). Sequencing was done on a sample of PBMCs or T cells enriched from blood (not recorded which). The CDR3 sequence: CASRGVQGDTQYF. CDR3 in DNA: TGTGCCAGCAGGGGCGTCCAGGGGGATACGCAGTATTTT.